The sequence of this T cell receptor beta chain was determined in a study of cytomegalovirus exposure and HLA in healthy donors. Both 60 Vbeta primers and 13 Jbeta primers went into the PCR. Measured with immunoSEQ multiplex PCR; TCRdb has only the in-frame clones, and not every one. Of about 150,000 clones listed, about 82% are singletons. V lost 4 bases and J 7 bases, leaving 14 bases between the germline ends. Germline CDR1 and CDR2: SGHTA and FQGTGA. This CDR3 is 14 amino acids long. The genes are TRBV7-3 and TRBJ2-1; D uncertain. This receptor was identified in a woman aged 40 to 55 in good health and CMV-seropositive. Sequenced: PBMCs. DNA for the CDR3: TGTGCCAGCAGCTCCTCTCCTACGGAGAATGAGCAGTTCTTC. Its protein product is CASSSSPTENEQFF. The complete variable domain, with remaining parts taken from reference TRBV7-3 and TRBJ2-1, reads GAGVSQTPSNKVTEKGKYVELRCDPISGHTALYWYRQSLGQGPEFLIYFQGTGAADDSGLPNDRFFAVRPEGSVSTLKIQRTERGDSAVYLCASSSSPTENEQFFGPGTRLTVL.